These 26 T cell receptor beta chains came from one sample sequenced in a study of blood T cell repertoires in COVID-19. Sequencing was performed with immunoSEQ multiplex PCR; in TCRdb, only in-frame clones are kept and a portion is missing. The table has about 480,000 clones, approximately 90% seen once. Sequenced: PBMCs or T cells enriched from blood (not recorded which). The receptors were gathered from a woman aged 40 to 50 who had recovered from COVID-19.

The chain links TRBV5-1 to TRBJ2-7; TRBD1 might be the D (5 bases). The CDR3 totals 14 residues. The germline V gene encodes CDR1 SGHRS and CDR2 YFSETQ. With 5 bases removed from V and 6 bases from J, the gap between germline ends came to 18 bases. CDR3 region: CASRQGVSSAEQYF. As DNA, the CDR3 is TGCGCCAGCAGGCAGGGCGTCAGCTCAGCCGAGCAGTACTTC.

The V call is TRBV5-4, the J call TRBJ2-6; D is unresolved. Looked up from germline, CDR1 is SGHNT and CDR2 is YYREEE (reference sequence). Trimming left V 1 base short and J 3 bases short, with 8 bases between. This CDR3 is built from 15 residues. CDR3 sequence reads: CASSLSSFGANVLTF. The DNA for the CDR3 is TGTGCCAGCAGCTTGAGCTCTTTTGGGGCCAACGTCCTGACTTTC.

This chain connects TRBV11-2 to TRBJ2-1; possible D gene TRBD2, 5 bases. This CDR3 region has 18 residues. With 1 base removed from V and 0 bases from J, the gap between germline ends came to 16 bases. CDR1 and CDR2 (germline): SGHAT, FQNNGV. The CDR3 region is CASSLVLGGGSSYNEQFF. The CDR3 DNA sequence: TGTGCCAGCAGCTTAGTGCTAGGCGGAGGAAGCTCCTACAATGAGCAGTTCTTC.

This sequence joins TRBV10-3 and TRBJ2-1; D uncertain. Germline CDR1 and CDR2: ENHRY and SYGVKD. Between the trimmed V and J ends, which lost 0 bases and 9 bases, there was a span of 12 bases. This CDR3 has 14 amino acids. The CDR3 DNA is TGTGCCATCAGTGAGTCGGCCCGCCTCGTTGAGCAGTTCTTC. The encoded protein is CAISESARLVEQFF.

The chain combines TRBV7-9 with TRBJ2-7; 7 bases match TRBD1. Germline V gene lookup returns CDR1 SEHNR and CDR2 FQNEAQ (reference sequence). The CDR3 has 13 residues. V lost 3 bases, J lost 2 bases, and 1 base stayed unmatched. The CDR3 DNA reads as TGTGCCAGCAGCTTTGGGACAGCCTACGAGCAGTACTTC. Its translation: CASSFGTAYEQYF. The complete variable domain, with remaining parts taken from reference TRBV7-9 and TRBJ2-7, reads DTGVSQNPRHKITKRGQNVTFRCDPISEHNRLYWYRQTLGQGPEFLTYFQNEAQLEKSRLLSDRFSAERPKGSFSTLEIQRTEQGDSAMYLCASSFGTAYEQYFGPGTRLTVT.

The chain employs TRBV7-9 and TRBJ1-3; 8 nucleotides align to TRBD1. V lost 3 bases and J lost 0; bases outside the gene matches: 7. Looked up from germline, CDR1 is SEHNR and CDR2 is FQNEAQ (reference sequence). The length of the CDR3 is 17 residues. The CDR3 region has the DNA TGTGCCAGCAGCTTGAACGGGGACAGGTTCTCTGGAAACACCATATATTTT. Translation gives CASSLNGDRFSGNTIYF.

V and J are TRBV5-6 and TRBJ1-1, with 10 bases fitting TRBD1. This CDR3 contains 16 residues. Germline trimming cut 2 bases from V and 0 bases from J; bases unmatched to any gene: 4. Germline CDR1 SGHDT, CDR2 YYEEEE. The CDR3 nucleotides are TGTGCCAGCAGCTTTGTGGACAGGGGGTTGAACACTGAAGCTTTCTTT. It codes for CASSFVDRGLNTEAFF. Supplemented by reference TRBV5-6 and TRBJ1-1, the full variable domain reads DAGVTQSPTHLIKTRGQQVTLRCSPKSGHDTVSWYQQALGQGPQFIFQYYEEEERQRGNFPDRFSGHQFPNYSSELNVNALLLGDSALYLCASSFVDRGLNTEAFFGQGTRLTVV.

The chain has TRBV3-1 (or the pseudogene TRBV3-2) and TRBJ2-1; tentative D call: TRBD2 (5 bases). The length of the CDR3 is 15 residues. Germline CDR1 reads LGHDT; CDR2 reads YNNKEL (reference sequence). V lost 0 bases to trimming and J lost 4 bases, with 10 bases between them. CDR3 residues: CASSQEPGTYNEQFF. CDR3 bases: TGTGCCAGCAGCCAAGAACCGGGAACTTACAATGAGCAGTTCTTC.

The J gene is TRBJ1-1, the V gene TRBV9; D may be TRBD1 (6 bases). The germline gives CDR1 SGDLS, CDR2 YYNGEE. V was pared by 5 bases and J by 1 base, with 12 bases between. This CDR3 has 14 residues. Here the CDR3 reads CASSSLGGNTEAFF. CDR3 in DNA: TGTGCCAGCAGTTCGTTAGGGGGGAACACTGAAGCTTTCTTT.

The chain links TRBV29-1 to TRBJ2-7; possibly TRBD1 for D (5 bases). CDR1 and CDR2 from the germline V gene are SQVTM and ANQGSEA. Trimming took off 7 bases at V and 7 bases at J, with 23 bases between the two ends. The CDR3 contains 14 residues. The CDR3: CSANSAQGPWEQYF. CDR3 DNA: TGCAGCGCAAATTCTGCCCAGGGCCCATGGGAGCAGTACTTC.

Only a few counts were recorded for this clone. The gene calls are TRBV6-2 or TRBV6-3 and TRBJ1-2, with 9 bases lining up with TRBD1. Germline values: CDR1 MNHEY, CDR2 SVGEGT. The CDR3 totals 15 residues. Trimming at V came to 2 bases and at J to 4 bases, leaving 5 bases not matched to a gene. The CDR3 protein is CASSYGDRVAYGYTF. The CDR3 DNA is TGTGCCAGCAGTTACGGGGACAGGGTGGCCTATGGCTACACCTTC.

The CDR3 sequence is CASSPSLGGKQYF. The CDR3 nucleotides read TGCGCCAGCAGCCCAAGTTTAGGGGGTAAGCAGTACTTC. The genes are TRBV5-1 and TRBJ2-7, with D tentatively TRBD1 (6 bases). V lost 4 bases, J lost 8 bases, and 16 bases lay in between. The CDR3 runs 13 residues. Germline V gives CDR1 SGHRS, CDR2 YFSETQ.

V is TRBV11-3 and J is TRBJ2-5; 14 bases align to TRBD2. The junction had 6 bases not matched to a gene; V was cut back by 1 base and J by 5 bases. The CDR3 runs to 17 residues. Germline CDR1 SGHNT, CDR2 YENEEA. The CDR3 coding sequence is TGTGCCAGCAGCTTAGGCCTGGGACTAGCGGGAGTCGAGACCCAGTACTTC. Its protein is CASSLGLGLAGVETQYF.

The chain couples TRBV18 to TRBJ2-7; 9 positions match TRBD2. The junction had 8 bases not matched to a gene; V was cut back by 4 bases and J by 1 base. This CDR3 has 16 amino acids. Germline CDR1 reads KGHSH; CDR2 reads LQKENI. CDR3 bases: TGTGCCAGCTCACGACTAGCGGCCGTTTATTCCTACGAGCAGTACTTC. Protein product: CASSRLAAVYSYEQYF.

The DNA for the CDR3 is TGTGCCAGCAGCTCCCAGTCGCTAGCCAAAAACATTCAGTACTTC. Protein: CASSSQSLAKNIQYF. V and J are TRBV5-8 and TRBJ2-4; unclear D gene. The germline CDR1 and CDR2 sequences are SGHTS and YDEGEE. V shed 3 bases and J shed 0 bases, with 10 bases lying between them. This CDR3 spans 15 amino acids.

The V call is TRBV7-9, the J call TRBJ2-7; 9 bases fit TRBD1. The germline gives CDR1 SEHNR, CDR2 FQNEAQ (reference sequence). CDR3 length: 14 residues. Trimming removed 4 bases from V and 4 bases from J; junction bases left unmatched: 5. The CDR3, as DNA: TGTGCCAGCAGCTACGGACAGGGGCCGTACGAGCAGTACTTC. Amino acids: CASSYGQGPYEQYF.

The chain has TRBV13 and TRBJ1-1; perhaps TRBD1 as D (5 bases). The germline V and J ends were trimmed by 4 bases and 12 bases, with 18 bases remaining between them. This CDR3 has 13 amino acids. CDR1 and CDR2 from the germline V gene are PRHDT and FYEKMQ (reference sequence). CDR3 DNA sequence: TGTGCCAGCAGCTGGCAGGGTACAAGAAAAACTTTCTTT. Its translation: CASSWQGTRKTFF.

The CDR3, as DNA: TGTGCCACCAGCAGAGAGGGGACGGACAGGGACGGAGAGACCCAGTACTTC. It specifies CATSREGTDRDGETQYF. The gene calls are TRBV15 and TRBJ2-5, with 8 bases that match TRBD1. V shed 0 bases and J 4 bases; nucleotides not matched to a gene: 10. Germline V gene sequence: CDR1 LNHNV, CDR2 YYDKDF (reference sequence). The CDR3 covers 17 residues.

A single count supports this clone. J is TRBJ1-2 and V is TRBV14, with D perhaps matching TRBD1 (5 bases). The germline V and J ends were trimmed by 3 bases and 4 bases, with 15 bases remaining between them. The CDR3 spans 15 residues. Germline CDR1 reads SGHDN; CDR2 reads FVKESK. The CDR3 region is CASSHLQDTAYGYTF. CDR3 coding DNA: TGTGCCAGCAGCCACCTACAGGATACGGCCTATGGCTACACCTTC.

The V call is TRBV7-6, the J call TRBJ2-3; TRBD2 agrees at 9 bases. V shed 5 bases, J shed 5 bases, and the junction held 5 bases outside the gene matches. The germline gives CDR1 SGHVS, CDR2 FNYEAQ. The CDR3 has 14 amino acids. The CDR3 sequence is CASSVLAGEDTQYF. CDR3 DNA sequence: TGTGCCAGCAGCGTACTAGCGGGTGAAGATACGCAGTATTTT.

The chain employs TRBV18 and TRBJ2-7, with 9 bases matching TRBD1. Germline CDR1 reads KGHSH; CDR2 reads LQKENI. The CDR3 is 14 amino acids. V lost 3 bases, J lost 5 bases, and 5 bases stayed unmatched. The CDR3 loop reads CASSPWTGEDEQYF. Written as DNA, the CDR3 is TGTGCCAGCTCACCCTGGACAGGGGAGGACGAGCAGTACTTC.

This clone occurred once. This CDR3 is also generated by other DNA sequences in the sample. The chain has TRBV9 and TRBJ2-3; 10 bases are shared with TRBD2. This CDR3 is built from 16 residues. Trimming took 2 bases from V and 2 from J; bases not matched to a gene: 5. Germline V CDR1 and CDR2: SGDLS, YYNGEE. The CDR3 coding sequence is TGTGCCAGCAGCGTTACGACTAGCGGGTCCACAGATACGCAGTATTTT. Translating gives CASSVTTSGSTDTQYF.

This chain links TRBV19 with TRBJ2-4; D is unclear. Trimming shortened V by 3 bases and J by 8 bases, and 11 bases separated the two germline ends. Germline CDR1 is LNHDA and CDR2 is SQIVND (reference sequence). This CDR3 contains 13 residues. The CDR3 sequence: CASSIHPRDIQYF. CDR3 coding DNA: TGTGCCAGTAGTATTCACCCCCGGGACATTCAGTACTTC.

This chain uses TRBV18 with TRBJ1-3, with D possibly being TRBD1 (5 bases). This CDR3 is 16 amino acids long. V lost 3 bases, J lost 2 bases, and 14 bases lay in between. In germline, CDR1 is KGHSH, CDR2 LQKENI. The CDR3 spells CASSPNPRGTGNTIYF. The CDR3 DNA follows: TGTGCCAGCTCACCTAACCCCCGGGGGACTGGAAACACCATATATTTT.

The chain is built from TRBV28 and TRBJ2-5; 12 nucleotides align to TRBD1. The CDR3 is 15 residues long. Trimming at V came to 5 bases and at J to 5 bases, leaving 6 bases not matched to a gene. Germline V gene data show CDR1 as MDHEN and CDR2 as SYDVKM. The CDR3 nucleotides are TGTGCCAGCAGTAAGGGACAGGGGGCTGGTGAGACCCAGTACTTC. Its translation: CASSKGQGAGETQYF.

The chain combines TRBV11-2 with TRBJ2-4; 10 nucleotides match TRBD2. This CDR3 region has 17 residues. V dropped 6 bases and J dropped 1; count of bases not matched to a gene: 9. The germline V gene has CDR1 SGHAT and CDR2 FQNNGV. The CDR3 DNA reads TGTGCCAGCAGGCCAGCGGGAGGGCCACTTGCCAAAAACATTCAGTACTTC. It codes for CASRPAGGPLAKNIQYF.